One sample yielded the 19 T cell receptor beta chains listed below, sequenced in a study of T cells after posttransplantation cyclophosphamide. Treatment was busulfan-fludarabine conditioning, a marrow graft, and cyclophosphamide on days +3 and +4. Clones were sequenced by immunoSEQ multiplex PCR, and TCRdb holds only the in-frame ones, with some missing. Among some 19,000 clones listed, over 65% were seen once. The material sequenced was PBMCs, taken after an allogeneic stem cell transplant with post-transplant cyclophosphamide. The receptor source for this set is a male patient in his 30s who received an allogeneic stem cell transplant from a related donor, was CMV-positive, and had acute GVHD only. Certain T cells may be donor cells from the graft.

The CDR3 DNA sequence: TGCGCCAGCAGTTCGGGCTCCTATAATTCACCCCTCCACTTT. It codes for CASSSGSYNSPLHF. The chain carries TRBV5-1 and TRBJ1-6, with D unresolved. CDR3 length: 14 residues. Trimming pared 5 bases from V and 0 bases from J, leaving 6 bases between. Germline-derived CDR1 and CDR2 are SGHRS and YFSETQ.

The chain recombines TRBV7-6 with TRBJ2-2, with D hard to call. Trimming cost V 5 bases and J 1 base, with 5 bases left between them. The CDR3 sequence is 13 residues long. CDR1 SGHVS and CDR2 FNYEAQ come from the germline V gene. The CDR3 DNA sequence: TGTGCCAGCAGCCCAGGGAACACCGGGGAGCTGTTTTTT. It codes for CASSPGNTGELFF.

The table lists this clone with a few counts. The chain uses TRBV6-5 and TRBJ1-6; D gene uncertain. The CDR3 sequence is 13 residues long. The germline CDR1 and CDR2 sequences are MNHEY and SVGAGI. The V gene lost 2 bases and the J gene lost 13 bases, with 12 bases spanning the gap. The chain's CDR3 is CASSYTVGRPLHF. For the CDR3, the DNA is TGTGCCAGCAGTTACACCGTTGGGCGTCCCCTCCACTTT.

This clone appeared once. The rearrangement links TRBV7-2 to TRBJ1-1; D may be TRBD1 (5 bases). CDR3 length equals 15 residues. V gave up 2 bases and J gave up 2 bases, with 12 bases separating them. CDR1 SGHTA and CDR2 FQGNSA come from the germline V gene. Here the CDR3 DNA reads TGTGCCAGCAGCTTATCGGTAGGGGCCAACACTGAAGCTTTCTTT. Its protein product is CASSLSVGANTEAFF. Drawing the rest from reference TRBV7-2 and TRBJ1-1, the complete variable domain is GAGVSQSPSNKVTEKGKDVELRCDPISGHTALYWYRQSLGQGLEFLIYFQGNSAPDKSGLPSDRFSAERTGGSVSTLTIQRTQQEDSAVYLCASSLSVGANTEAFFGQGTRLTVV.

The chain couples TRBV30 to TRBJ2-7; 7 bases map to TRBD1. Germline CDR1 reads GTSNPN; CDR2 reads SVGIG (reference sequence). The CDR3 totals 14 residues. Trimming took 1 base from V and 6 from J; bases not matched to a gene: 9. The CDR3 nucleotides are TGTGCCTGGAGTGAGGGACAGTACCTGCCCGAGCAGTACTTC. Translated, it gives CAWSEGQYLPEQYF.

The chain uses TRBV9 and TRBJ1-2; D gene uncertain. This CDR3 contains 13 residues. Deletions cut 0 bases from V and 3 bases from J, with 6 bases between. Germline V gives CDR1 SGDLS, CDR2 YYNGEE. The CDR3 DNA follows: TGTGCCAGCAGCGTAGGCTTAGACTATGGCTACACCTTC. Amino acids: CASSVGLDYGYTF.

The chain links TRBV18 to TRBJ2-3; a possible D gene is TRBD1 (5 bases). The germline CDR1 and CDR2 sequences are KGHSH and LQKENI. This CDR3 is built from 13 residues. Trimming took 3 bases from V and 11 from J, leaving 15 bases between them. CDR3 nucleotides: TGTGCCAGCTCACCCGCCTTTTTAGGGGAGCAGTATTTT. Translated, it gives CASSPAFLGEQYF.

The V and J genes are TRBV4-1 and TRBJ2-7; the D gene is possibly TRBD1 (6 bases). The length of the CDR3 is 12 residues. V was shortened by 2 bases and J by 6 bases, with 8 bases between the two germline ends. CDR1 and CDR2 from the germline V gene are MGHRA and YSYEKL. CDR3: CASSQTGSEQYF. DNA of the CDR3: TGCGCCAGCAGCCAAACAGGGTCCGAGCAGTACTTC.

Concerning this clone: Compared with germline, one end of the junction differs, possibly owing to a read error. The V and J genes are TRBV6-1 and TRBJ1-2; D remains ambiguous. The CDR3 runs to 13 residues. CDR1 and CDR2 from the germline V gene are MNHNS and SASEGT. This CDR3 reads CASSYGSGGPVGF. CDR3 DNA: TGTGCCAGCAGCTACGGAAGCGGCGGACCTGTTGGCTTC.

The rearrangement uses TRBV19 and TRBJ2-3, with TRBD1 matching over 8 bases. The trim removed 4 bases at V and 1 base at J, leaving 4 bases unmatched. This CDR3 spans 15 amino acids. CDR1 LNHDA and CDR2 SQIVND come from the germline V gene (reference sequence). The CDR3, as DNA: TGTGCCAGTAGTACCGGACAGGGTGGCACAGATACGCAGTATTTT. Its protein is CASSTGQGGTDTQYF.

There are a few counts of this clone. The chain recombines TRBV18 with TRBJ1-1; D gene unclear. Trimming cost V 2 bases and J 1 base, with 5 bases left between them. The CDR3 extends over 13 amino acids. Per the germline V gene, CDR1 is KGHSH and CDR2 is LQKENI. The CDR3 protein is CASSPNGNTEAFF. The CDR3 coding sequence is TGTGCCAGCTCACCAAACGGGAACACTGAAGCTTTCTTT.

The V gene is TRBV25-1, the J gene TRBJ1-6; 8 positions match TRBD1. V lost 4 bases, J lost 7 bases, and 6 bases stayed unmatched. CDR1 and CDR2 (germline): MGHDK, SYGVNS. The length of the CDR3 is 15 residues. The CDR3 nucleotides read TGTGCCAGCAGTGGAACAGGGGGAGGAAATTCACCCCTCCACTTT. Translation: CASSGTGGGNSPLHF.

The chain couples TRBV11-2 to TRBJ2-1; 8 nucleotides match TRBD2. CDR3 size: 16 residues. The trim removed 4 bases at V and 2 bases at J, leaving 7 bases unmatched. Looked up from germline, CDR1 is SGHAT and CDR2 is FQNNGV. In nucleotides, the CDR3 is TGTGCCAGCAGCTCGTCACGGGGGGGCCCCTACAATGAGCAGTTCTTC. It yields the protein CASSSSRGGPYNEQFF.

This chain connects TRBV6-1 to TRBJ1-5, with a possible D match to TRBD1 (5 bases). There are 17 residues in the CDR3. V lost 3 bases, J lost 0 bases, and 15 bases lay in between. Germline-derived CDR1 and CDR2 are MNHNS and SASEGT. This CDR3 reads CASSDLTVGYSNQPQHF. Written as DNA, the CDR3 is TGTGCCAGCAGTGACTTGACAGTGGGGTATAGCAATCAGCCCCAGCATTTT.

V usage is TRBV5-4 and J usage is TRBJ2-7; D may be TRBD1 (5 bases). V was trimmed by 2 bases and J by 9 bases, leaving 9 bases between them. This CDR3 spans 11 amino acids. In germline, CDR1 is SGHNT, CDR2 YYREEE (reference sequence). CDR3 loop: CASSFVGVQYF. The CDR3 nucleotides read TGTGCCAGCAGCTTTGTAGGGGTGCAGTACTTC.

The V and J genes are TRBV4-1 and TRBJ2-1; no clear D. The CDR3 is 14 amino acids. Germline CDR1 MGHRA, CDR2 YSYEKL. V lost 4 bases to trimming and J lost 8 bases, with 15 bases between them. The CDR3 nucleotides read TGCGCCAGCAGCCCTTACGCGGTTGTGGATGAGCAGTTCTTC. It yields the protein CASSPYAVVDEQFF.

The chain joins TRBV5-6 to TRBJ1-2, with 9 bases lining up with TRBD1. Germline CDR1 SGHDT, CDR2 YYEEEE. This CDR3 contains 18 residues. V shed 4 bases and J 2 bases; nucleotides not matched to a gene: 15. The CDR3 sequence is CASSPDLRTGDLNYGYTF. The CDR3 nucleotides are TGTGCCAGCAGCCCCGATCTCCGGACAGGGGATCTAAACTATGGCTACACCTTC. The variable domain in full, with the rest retrieved from reference TRBV5-6 and TRBJ1-2, is DAGVTQSPTHLIKTRGQQVTLRCSPKSGHDTVSWYQQALGQGPQFIFQYYEEEERQRGNFPDRFSGHQFPNYSSELNVNALLLGDSALYLCASSPDLRTGDLNYGYTFGSGTRLTVV.

The chain is built from TRBV9 and TRBJ2-3; D remains unclear. The CDR3 spans 14 residues. With 0 bases removed from V and 6 bases from J, the gap between germline ends came to 11 bases. The V gene's germline CDR1 is SGDLS and CDR2 YYNGEE. CDR3 residues: CASSVASGSDTQYF. DNA for the CDR3: TGTGCCAGCAGCGTAGCTTCAGGTTCTGATACGCAGTATTTT.

The chain combines TRBV5-1 with TRBJ2-2; TRBD1 matches 9 bases. The length of the CDR3 is 17 residues. Looked up from germline, CDR1 is SGHRS and CDR2 is YFSETQ. Unmatched junction bases numbered 10, after V lost 1 base and J lost 6 bases. CDR3 nucleotide sequence: TGCGCCAGCAGCTTGACCCCTTGGACAGGGGAGGCCGGGGAGCTGTTTTTT. Protein: CASSLTPWTGEAGELFF.